This passage covers 26 T cell receptor beta chains from one sample sequenced in a study of T cells after yellow fever vaccination. TCRdb re-called the 5' RACE reads through MiXCR, storing one row per CDR3 protein. The table shows just under 600,000 distinct CDR3 sequences, with roughly 13% occurring only once. Sequenced material: PBMCs, taken on the day of the yellow fever booster vaccination. These receptors were collected from a man aged 30 to 45 who received the YFV17D yellow fever vaccine.

This clonotype was counted only a few times. The J gene is TRBJ2-5, the V gene TRBV20-1; TRBD2 agrees at 8 bases. Germline V gene data show CDR1 as DFQATT and CDR2 as SNEGSKA (reference sequence). Unmatched junction bases numbered 12, after V lost 2 bases and J lost 4 bases. This CDR3 has 16 amino acids. DNA for the CDR3: TGCAGTGCTAGACACCGACGCTCAGCGGGAGTAGAGACCCAGTACTTC. It is translated as CSARHRRSAGVETQYF.

This clonotype was found a few times. The chain is built from TRBV29-1 and TRBJ2-1; 8 bases align to TRBD2. The V segment lost 4 bases and the J segment 7 bases; nucleotides outside the gene matches: 6. The CDR3 has 13 residues. Germline CDR1 is SQVTM and CDR2 is ANQGSEA. Here the CDR3 DNA reads TGCAGCGTTGCAGCGGGAGTTTGGAATGAGCAGTTCTTC. Translation gives CSVAAGVWNEQFF.

The chain links TRBV5-1 to TRBJ2-1; 8 positions match TRBD2. V was pared by 3 bases and J by 8 bases, with 7 bases of the junction left unmatched. Looked up from germline, CDR1 is SGHRS and CDR2 is YFSETQ. The CDR3 length is 14 residues. CDR3 region: CASSWSGSGYEQFF. The CDR3 nucleotides are TGCGCCAGCAGCTGGAGCGGGAGTGGCTATGAGCAGTTCTTC. Variable domain in full (rest from reference TRBV5-1 and TRBJ2-1): KAGVTQTPRYLIKTRGQQVTLSCSPISGHRSVSWYQQTPGQGLQFLFEYFSETQRNKGNFPGRFSGRQFSNSRSEMNVSTLELGDSALYLCASSWSGSGYEQFFGPGTRLTVL.

The chain joins TRBV25-1 to TRBJ2-1; a possible D gene is TRBD2 (5 bases). The CDR3 consists of 12 residues. In germline, CDR1 is MGHDK, CDR2 SYGVNS. V dropped 3 bases and J dropped 8 bases, with 8 bases sitting between them. The CDR3 is CASSDSGYEQFF. The CDR3 nucleotides read TGTGCCAGCAGTGACTCGGGGTATGAGCAGTTCTTC.

The table lists this clonotype with a few counts. This chain uses TRBV7-2 with TRBJ2-3, with D hard to call. The CDR3 is 13 amino acids. The ends were cut back, 5 bases at V and 2 bases at J, with 8 bases in the middle. Germline values: CDR1 SGHTA, CDR2 FQGNSA. CDR3 loop: CASSHQVTDTQYF. The CDR3 DNA is TGTGCCAGCAGCCACCAAGTCACAGATACGCAGTATTTT.

This clonotype was counted a few times. An end of the junction does not agree with germline; a read error may underlie this. This sequence joins TRBV6-1 and TRBJ2-1; 7 bases line up with TRBD2. This CDR3 region has 16 residues. The germline V gene has CDR1 MNHNS and CDR2 SASEGT. In nucleotides, the CDR3 is TGTGCCAGTAGTGGTACGCGGGAGTTAGGCCACTATGAGCAGTTCTTC. This gives the protein CASSGTRELGHYEQFF.

Many counts were recorded for this clonotype. The chain carries TRBV12-3 or TRBV12-4 and TRBJ1-5; 7 bases fit TRBD1. The CDR3 is made up of 14 amino acids. The V gene end was trimmed by 5 bases and the J gene end by 0 bases; junction bases not matched to a gene: 1. CDR3 protein: CASSRTGSNQPQHF. CDR3 bases: TGTGCCAGCAGTCGGACAGGTAGCAATCAGCCCCAGCATTTT.

The chain couples TRBV20-1 to TRBJ2-1; TRBD2 matches at 10 bases. V lost 2 bases, J lost 7 bases, and 5 bases stayed unmatched. Germline CDR1 is DFQATT and CDR2 is SNEGSKA (reference sequence). CDR3 length: 14 amino acids. The CDR3: CSARRLAGVNEQFF. The CDR3 nucleotides read TGCAGTGCTAGAAGGCTAGCGGGAGTGAATGAGCAGTTCTTC.

V usage is TRBV27 and J usage is TRBJ2-7; unclear D gene. The CDR3 runs to 13 residues. Germline CDR1 reads MNHEY; CDR2 reads SMNVEV (reference sequence). V shed 3 bases and J shed 3 bases, with 9 bases lying between them. CDR3 sequence (DNA): TGTGCCAGCAGTTTCTCCGGATTCTACGAGCAGTACTTC. This translates into CASSFSGFYEQYF.

The chain couples TRBV2 to TRBJ2-4; D remains ambiguous. The CDR3 has 15 residues. Germline values: CDR1 SNHLY, CDR2 FYNNEI. Trimming cost V 6 bases and J 7 bases, with 19 bases left between them. CDR3 nucleotide sequence: TGTGCCAGCAGGGAAAGCGCCGTTGGAAACAACATTCAGTACTTC. Amino acids: CASRESAVGNNIQYF. Filled out from reference TRBV2 and TRBJ2-4, the complete variable domain reads EPEVTQTPSHQVTQMGQEVILRCVPISNHLYFYWYRQILGQKVEFLVSFYNNEISEKSEIFDDQFSVERPDGSNFTLKIRSTKLEDSAMYFCASRESAVGNNIQYFGAGTRLSVL.

V is TRBV30 and J is TRBJ2-3; 8 nucleotides agree with TRBD1. CDR1 and CDR2 (germline): GTSNPN, SVGIG (reference sequence). The CDR3 sequence is 17 residues long. After removal of 2 bases from V and 4 bases from J, the junction contained 14 bases not matched to a gene. CDR3 coding DNA: TGTGCCTGGAGTCACACTTGGGGGGCAGGGGGCGCAGATACGCAGTATTTT. Protein: CAWSHTWGAGGADTQYF.

The rearrangement uses TRBV28 and TRBJ2-7; TRBD1 agrees at 8 bases. The V gene's germline CDR1 is MDHEN and CDR2 SYDVKM. V trimming: 8 bases; J trimming: 3 bases; junction bases outside the gene matches: 6. The CDR3 extends over 13 amino acids. The CDR3 DNA reads as TGTGCCAGCCCTCTGGACAGGGTCTACGAGCAGTACTTC. Protein: CASPLDRVYEQYF.

This clonotype has only a few counts. The chain carries TRBV7-2 and TRBJ2-7; 7 positions agree with TRBD2. Germline V CDR1 and CDR2: SGHTA, FQGNSA. The V segment lost 1 base and the J segment 3 bases; nucleotides outside the gene matches: 6. The CDR3 is 15 residues long. Here the CDR3 DNA reads TGTGCCAGCAGCTTAGGGGCGGGAGCTGACTACGAGCAGTACTTC. It yields the protein CASSLGAGADYEQYF.

The rearrangement uses TRBV19 and TRBJ2-7; 9 bases line up with TRBD1. The trim removed 5 bases at V and 5 bases at J, leaving 10 bases unmatched. The CDR3 runs 15 residues. Germline V CDR1 and CDR2: LNHDA, SQIVND (reference sequence). CDR3 nucleotides: TGTGCCAGTAGTGGGTCCGGGACAGGGATCCACGAGCAGTACTTC. Protein product: CASSGSGTGIHEQYF.

This clonotype came up a few times. The chain is built from TRBV28 and TRBJ2-7; D possibly corresponds to TRBD1 (5 bases). CDR3 length equals 14 residues. V was trimmed by 6 bases and J by 6 bases, leaving 18 bases between them. Germline V gene lookup returns CDR1 MDHEN and CDR2 SYDVKM. In DNA form, the CDR3 reads TGTGCCAGCAGCCCCGAGACAGTTACCGTCGAGCAGTACTTC. Amino acids: CASSPETVTVEQYF. Filled out from reference TRBV28 and TRBJ2-7, the complete variable domain reads DVKVTQSSRYLVKRTGEKVFLECVQDMDHENMFWYRQDPGLGLRLIYFSYDVKMKEKGDIPEGYSVSREKKERFSLILESASTNQTSMYLCASSPETVTVEQYFGPGTRLTVT.

This clonotype was observed a handful of times. The chain employs TRBV20-1 and TRBJ2-5; TRBD1 matches 7 bases. Germline V gene data show CDR1 as DFQATT and CDR2 as SNEGSKA (reference sequence). With V trimmed by 8 bases and J by 5 bases, 8 bases remained unmatched. The CDR3 spans 12 residues. Here the CDR3 DNA reads TGCAGTACAAGTCAGGGGGTGGAGACCCAGTACTTC. This codes for CSTSQGVETQYF.

The V gene is TRBV28, the J gene TRBJ2-1; 8 bases are a match to TRBD2. The J segment lost 13 bases and the V segment lost 8 bases, leaving 22 bases of the junction unmatched. This CDR3 spans 16 amino acids. Germline CDR1 reads MDHEN; CDR2 reads SYDVKM. The CDR3 loop is CASPPGTLAGGLEQFF. In DNA form, the CDR3 reads TGTGCCAGCCCCCCCGGGACCCTAGCGGGCGGGCTCGAACAGTTCTTC.

This clonotype was detected a few times. The chain is built from TRBV19 and TRBJ2-4; TRBD2 aligns across 11 bases. The V segment lost 1 base and the J segment 8 bases; nucleotides outside the gene matches: 7. The germline gives CDR1 LNHDA, CDR2 SQIVND (reference sequence). CDR3 length equals 16 residues. In DNA form, the CDR3 reads TGTGCCAGTAGTATAGTAGCGGGAGGGAGGATGGACATTCAGTACTTC. This sequence encodes CASSIVAGGRMDIQYF.

This chain uses TRBV12-5 with TRBJ2-1; D gene unclear. Trimming left V 2 bases short and J 12 bases short, with 11 bases between. CDR3 length: 12 amino acids. Germline V CDR1 and CDR2: LGHNT, FRNRAP. DNA of the CDR3: TGTGCTAGTGGTTTGTTTGACCACGGGCAGTTCTTC. Its translation is CASGLFDHGQFF.

The chain links TRBV19 to TRBJ1-1; tentatively, D is TRBD1 (5 bases). The germline CDR1 and CDR2 sequences are LNHDA and SQIVND (reference sequence). Deletions cut 5 bases from V and 1 base from J, with 8 bases between. The CDR3 loop spans 13 amino acids. The CDR3 region has the DNA TGTGCCAGTAGTTGGGGGAAGAACACTGAAGCTTTCTTT. Translating gives CASSWGKNTEAFF.

This clonotype showed up just a few times. The chain uses TRBV11-2 and TRBJ2-1; D uncertain. The CDR3 loop spans 16 amino acids. The V gene's germline CDR1 is SGHAT and CDR2 FQNNGV. With 1 base removed from V and 2 bases from J, the gap between germline ends came to 12 bases. CDR3 bases: TGTGCCAGCAGCTTAGGGAGATTGAGTGCCTACAATGAGCAGTTCTTC. This gives the protein CASSLGRLSAYNEQFF.

V usage is TRBV11-2 and J usage is TRBJ2-7; 8 bases line up with TRBD2. This CDR3 has 13 amino acids. The V gene end was trimmed by 1 base and the J gene end by 6 bases; junction bases not matched to a gene: 2. The germline gives CDR1 SGHAT, CDR2 FQNNGV. The CDR3 reads CASSLVTSAEQYF. The DNA for the CDR3 is TGTGCCAGCAGCTTAGTGACTAGCGCCGAGCAGTACTTC.

The gene calls are TRBV6-1 and TRBJ2-3; TRBD2 aligns across 10 bases. Trimming at V came to 6 bases and at J to 5 bases, leaving 5 bases not matched to a gene. CDR1 and CDR2 (germline): MNHNS, SASEGT. The CDR3 runs to 14 residues. The DNA for the CDR3 is TGTGCCAGCAGGCTAGCGGGAGTTGGAGATACGCAGTATTTT. Translated, it gives CASRLAGVGDTQYF.

This clonotype was counted ten times or more. The V and J genes are TRBV12-3 or TRBV12-4 and TRBJ2-1, with D possibly matching TRBD1 (6 bases). The V and J ends lost 4 bases and 4 bases respectively, with 11 bases between them. The CDR3 runs to 14 residues. The DNA of the CDR3 is TGTGCCAGCAGTTCCAGGGGTACGTACAATGAGCAGTTCTTC. This translates into CASSSRGTYNEQFF.

This sequence joins TRBV20-1 and TRBJ2-1; no clear D gene. This CDR3 region has 11 residues. Germline V lookup: CDR1 DFQATT, CDR2 SNEGSKA (reference sequence). Trimming cost V 2 bases and J 6 bases, with 5 bases left between them. The CDR3 here is CSARNTNEQFF. In DNA form, the CDR3 reads TGCAGTGCTAGAAACACCAATGAGCAGTTCTTC.

V and J are TRBV27 and TRBJ2-1, with D possibly being TRBD1 (5 bases). With 7 bases removed from V and 8 bases from J, the gap between germline ends came to 21 bases. The germline V gene has CDR1 MNHEY and CDR2 SMNVEV (reference sequence). The CDR3 runs to 15 residues. In nucleotides, the CDR3 is TGTGCCAGCAAAGGAGTCTCCGGACAACCCGATGAGCAGTTCTTC. Amino acid sequence: CASKGVSGQPDEQFF.